The entry below gives a single T cell receptor beta chain sequence along with its context. This sample stems from a study of post-analysis software for immune sequencing data. Study-wide context: Courses of disease covered relapsing-remitting, secondary progressive and progressive-relapsing multiple sclerosis.

Included in the TCR beta cDNA libraries were unique molecular identifiers. TCRdb re-called the PCR reads with MiXCR, one entry per CDR3 protein. The sample includes about 770,000 distinct CDR3 sequences, 40% to 55% of them seen just once. The source is a girl aged 5 to 17 with multiple sclerosis. What was sequenced was blood.

The CDR3 protein is CASSVVPSGRQETQYF. The CDR3 nucleotides are TGTGCCAGCAGCGTAGTCCCTAGCGGGAGACAAGAGACCCAGTACTTC. The rearrangement uses TRBV9 and TRBJ2-5; 10 bases are a match to TRBD2. V was clipped by 0 bases and J by 2 bases; unmatched bases: 4. Per the germline V gene, CDR1 is SGDLS and CDR2 is YYNGEE. There are 16 residues in the CDR3.